These T cell receptor beta chains were read from a single sample in a study of Ad26.COV2.S vaccination and SARS-CoV-2 variants. Generated by immunoSEQ multiplex PCR, the TCRdb table keeps only in-frame clones and is missing some. Among hundreds of thousands of clones listed, 75% to 95% were seen once. Sequenced here: peripheral blood, sampled in a trial of Ad26.COV2.S vaccine versus placebo. Receptors originate from a person aged 18-60 years who received the Ad26.COV2.S COVID-19 vaccine or a placebo. The CDR3 runs from the conserved cysteine through the conserved F or W. The order of the fields is V gene, J gene, D gene, CDR3 DNA, CDR3 protein. D genes are given only for firm matches.

v_call: TRBV20-1; j_call: TRBJ2-7; d_call: TRBD2; cdr3_nt: TGCAGTGCCAGTCTAGCGGGGGTCTCCTACGAGCAGTACTTC; cdr3_aa: CSASLAGVSYEQYF
v_call: TRBV18; j_call: TRBJ1-1; d_call: NA; cdr3_nt: TGTGCCAGCTCTCCGGGACTGATGAACACTGAAGCTTTCTTT; cdr3_aa: CASSPGLMNTEAFF
v_call: TRBV30; j_call: TRBJ2-3; d_call: TRBD2; cdr3_nt: TGTGCCTGGAGTGTAGTTAGCGGGAGGCCAGATACGCAGTATTTT; cdr3_aa: CAWSVVSGRPDTQYF
v_call: TRBV5-6; j_call: TRBJ2-2; d_call: TRBD1; cdr3_nt: TGTGCCAGCAGCTCTTGGACAGGGTTTACCGGGGAGCTGTTTTTT; cdr3_aa: CASSSWTGFTGELFF
v_call: TRBV5-4; j_call: TRBJ1-2; d_call: NA; cdr3_nt: TGTGCCAGCAGCTTGGAAGGGGGGGGTTATGGCTACACCTTC; cdr3_aa: CASSLEGGGYGYTF
v_call: TRBV29-1; j_call: TRBJ2-2; d_call: NA; cdr3_nt: TGCAGCGTTGAAGACCGAACTAGAAACACCGGGGAGCTGTTTTTT; cdr3_aa: CSVEDRTRNTGELFF
v_call: TRBV2; j_call: TRBJ1-3; d_call: NA; cdr3_nt: TGTGCCAGCAGTGAAGGATCCGGCGGTGGAAACACCATATATTTT; cdr3_aa: CASSEGSGGGNTIYF
v_call: TRBV30; j_call: TRBJ1-2; d_call: NA; cdr3_nt: TGTGCCTGGAGTGCGAACCCCCAGGGAAGGTATGGCTACACCTTC; cdr3_aa: CAWSANPQGRYGYTF
v_call: TRBV11-2; j_call: TRBJ2-1; d_call: NA; cdr3_nt: TGTGCCAGCAGCTTAGAGCGGTTGGTTGAGCAGTTCTTC; cdr3_aa: CASSLERLVEQFF
v_call: TRBV9; j_call: TRBJ2-1; d_call: TRBD2; cdr3_nt: TGTGCCAGCAGCGTGGGGACTAGCGGGAGACGTCTCTACAATGAGCAGTTCTTC; cdr3_aa: CASSVGTSGRRLYNEQFF
v_call: TRBV3-1/TRBV3-2; j_call: TRBJ2-1; d_call: TRBD2; cdr3_nt: TGTGCCAGCAGCCCAAAAGGAGCGGGAGTTAAAGCAAGTGAGCAGTTCTTC; cdr3_aa: CASSPKGAGVKASEQFF
v_call: TRBV18; j_call: TRBJ1-3; d_call: NA; cdr3_nt: TGTGCCAGCTCTAACTGGGAACAGGCCTCTGGAAACACCATATATTTT; cdr3_aa: CASSNWEQASGNTIYF
v_call: TRBV3-1/TRBV3-2; j_call: TRBJ2-5; d_call: NA; cdr3_nt: TGTGCCAGCAGCCAAGTCGGGTTGAGTCAAGAGACCCAGTACTTC; cdr3_aa: CASSQVGLSQETQYF
v_call: TRBV11-3; j_call: TRBJ2-1; d_call: NA; cdr3_nt: TGTGCCAGCAGCTTATTTCGTGACAATGAGCAGTTCTTC; cdr3_aa: CASSLFRDNEQFF
v_call: TRBV15; j_call: TRBJ2-7; d_call: NA; cdr3_nt: TGTGCCACCAGCAGAGATCCCTCCTACGAGCAGTACTTC; cdr3_aa: CATSRDPSYEQYF
v_call: TRBV6-1; j_call: TRBJ1-2; d_call: NA; cdr3_nt: TGTGCCAGCAGTGACCCAGGAGTATGGGGCTACACCTTC; cdr3_aa: CASSDPGVWGYTF
v_call: TRBV24-1; j_call: TRBJ2-1; d_call: TRBD2; cdr3_nt: TGTGCCACCAGTGATACTCTAGCGGGAAAGGGCAATGAGCAGTTCTTC; cdr3_aa: CATSDTLAGKGNEQFF
v_call: TRBV29-1; j_call: TRBJ2-7; d_call: TRBD1; cdr3_nt: TGCAGCGTTATCCAGAGGGGGCAATCCTACGAGCAGTACTTC; cdr3_aa: CSVIQRGQSYEQYF
v_call: TRBV5-1; j_call: TRBJ2-1; d_call: TRBD2; cdr3_nt: TGCGCCAGCACCCAGACTAGCCGAGGATACAATGAGCAGTTCTTC; cdr3_aa: CASTQTSRGYNEQFF
v_call: TRBV5-1; j_call: TRBJ2-2; d_call: TRBD1; cdr3_nt: TGCGCCAGCAGCGCCACAGGACAGGGCGGGGAGCTGTTTTTT; cdr3_aa: CASSATGQGGELFF